These T cell receptor beta chains were read from a single sample in a study of technical replicates of blood from a few donors. The assay was immunoSEQ multiplex PCR, and TCRdb's table has in-frame clones only and misses some. Of 80,000 to 90,000 clones in the sample, roughly 94% are singletons; the top ten hold roughly 0.25%. The sample taken for sequencing was T cells isolated from PBMCs. The receptors stem from a human donor in good health. Both conserved end residues are part of each CDR3. The D gene is left open where the match is weak. A clone size is listed for some rows: how often the clone was seen (once, few, many), or a class if it is expanded.

abundance	v_gene	j_gene	d_gene	CDR3aa	CDR3nt
.	TRBV27	TRBJ2-7	TRBD2	CASSPRSGLAGYEQYF	TGTGCCAGCAGTCCCCGGTCGGGACTAGCGGGCTACGAGCAGTACTTC
.	TRBV29-1	TRBJ2-7	TRBD1	CSVDGTEGYEQYF	TGCAGCGTTGACGGGACAGAGGGTTACGAGCAGTACTTC
.	TRBV19	TRBJ2-1	.	CASSRVDSYNEQFF	TGTGCCAGTAGCAGGGTCGACTCCTACAATGAGCAGTTCTTC
.	TRBV29-1	TRBJ1-3	.	CSVLIRGAGNTIYF	TGCAGCGTTCTAATACGGGGGGCTGGAAACACCATATATTTT
.	TRBV28	TRBJ2-3	TRBD2	CASRPLAVTSTDTQYF	TGTGCCAGCAGACCTCTAGCGGTTACTAGCACAGATACGCAGTATTTT
.	TRBV28	TRBJ2-3	TRBD2	CASSAGLAGGGPDTQYF	TGTGCCAGCAGTGCCGGACTAGCGGGAGGGGGCCCAGATACGCAGTATTTT
once	TRBV9	TRBJ2-5	TRBD2	CASSTEGLAGVGTQYF	TGTGCCAGCAGCACTGAAGGACTAGCGGGGGTCGGGACCCAGTACTTC
.	TRBV7-8	TRBJ2-7	.	CASSPRPDGYEQYF	TGTGCCAGCAGCCCGAGGCCCGACGGCTACGAGCAGTACTTC
.	TRBV21-1	TRBJ2-1	.	CASSKESSGGPDEQFF	TGTGCCAGCAGCAAAGAAAGTAGCGGGGGCCCCGATGAGCAGTTCTTC
.	TRBV7-2	TRBJ1-4	.	CASRESKANEKLFF	TGTGCCAGCAGGGAGAGTAAGGCTAATGAAAAACTGTTTTTT
.	TRBV30	TRBJ1-5	.	CAWDGQGGNQPQHF	TGTGCCTGGGACGGCCAGGGCGGCAATCAGCCCCAGCATTTT
.	TRBV7-2	TRBJ2-5	.	CASSRTGIGETQYF	TGTGCCAGCAGCCGTACAGGCATAGGGGAGACCCAGTACTTC
few	TRBV5-1	TRBJ1-1	TRBD1	CASSSRQGANTEAFF	TGCGCCAGCAGCTCCCGACAGGGGGCAAACACTGAAGCTTTCTTT
.	TRBV6-1	TRBJ1-1	.	CASLRGLGTEAFF	TGTGCCAGCCTCAGGGGTTTGGGCACTGAAGCTTTCTTT
.	TRBV6-1	TRBJ2-5	.	CASSVWGAPGTQYF	TGTGCCAGCAGTGTTTGGGGAGCTCCCGGGACCCAGTACTTC
few	TRBV30	TRBJ1-2	TRBD1	CAWSAGTGGAGRYGYTF	TGTGCCTGGAGTGCCGGGACAGGGGGCGCGGGAAGGTATGGCTACACCTTC
.	TRBV5-1	TRBJ1-2	TRBD1	CASSRTGGDYGYTF	TGCGCCAGCAGCAGGACAGGGGGCGACTATGGCTACACCTTC
.	TRBV13	TRBJ1-2	TRBD1	CASSLFRDRTLYGYTF	TGTGCCAGCAGCTTATTTCGGGACAGGACCCTCTATGGCTACACCTTC
.	TRBV6-1	TRBJ1-2	.	CASSEALDTDYGYTF	TGTGCCAGCAGTGAAGCGTTGGACACCGACTATGGCTACACCTTC
.	TRBV30	TRBJ1-1	.	CAWRRQVPTEAFF	TGTGCCTGGAGAAGACAGGTACCCACTGAAGCTTTCTTT
.	TRBV5-4	TRBJ2-5	TRBD2	CASSLVVAAGGIGETQYF	TGTGCCAGCAGCTTGGTAGTCGCGGCGGGAGGTATTGGAGAGACCCAGTACTTC
.	TRBV4-1	TRBJ2-7	TRBD1	CASSQEGGGLTYEQYF	TGCGCCAGCAGCCAAGAAGGGGGCGGCCTTACCTACGAGCAGTACTTC
.	TRBV9	TRBJ1-1	.	CASSEGQNTEAFF	TGTGCCAGCAGCGAGGGACAGAACACTGAAGCTTTCTTT
once	TRBV30	TRBJ1-5	.	CAWSVWSGNQPQHF	TGTGCCTGGAGTGTATGGTCAGGGAATCAGCCCCAGCATTTT
.	TRBV6-1	TRBJ1-1	TRBD1	CASSEDWTGLNTEAFF	TGTGCCAGCAGTGAAGATTGGACAGGACTTAACACTGAAGCTTTCTTT
.	TRBV13	TRBJ2-5	TRBD1	CASSPRDRGETQYF	TGTGCCAGCAGCCCCCGGGACAGGGGAGAGACCCAGTACTTC
.	TRBV4-1	TRBJ2-7	TRBD1	CASSQVPGQGLEQYF	TGCGCCAGCAGCCAAGTCCCGGGACAGGGCTTGGAGCAGTACTTC
.	TRBV6-5	TRBJ1-2	TRBD1	CASRLWTGEDGYTF	TGTGCCAGCAGACTATGGACAGGGGAGGATGGCTACACCTTC
.	TRBV10-1	TRBJ2-1	TRBD2	CASSHDSVSGRRNEQFF	TGCGCCAGCAGTCACGACAGTGTTAGCGGGAGACGGAATGAGCAGTTCTTC
.	TRBV4-1	TRBJ2-3	.	CASSQELADTQYF	TGCGCCAGCAGCCAAGAATTAGCGGATACGCAGTATTTT
.	TRBV5-5	TRBJ2-7	TRBD2	CASSLHFGPGLAQSYEQYF	TGTGCCAGCAGCTTACACTTCGGCCCGGGACTAGCGCAGTCCTACGAGCAGTACTTC
.	TRBV5-6	TRBJ1-1	TRBD1	CASSLRDRGLTEAFF	TGTGCCAGCAGCTTGCGGGACAGGGGGCTTACTGAAGCTTTCTTT
.	TRBV11-3	TRBJ2-3	TRBD2	CASSWTSGILDTQYF	TGTGCCAGCAGTTGGACTAGCGGGATTCTAGATACGCAGTATTTT
.	TRBV5-4	TRBJ2-1	TRBD2	CASSLESGGAAEQFF	TGTGCCAGCAGCTTGGAGAGCGGGGGGGCCGCTGAGCAGTTCTTC
.	TRBV4-2	TRBJ2-6	.	CASSQDGGTGANVLTF	TGTGCCAGCAGCCAAGATGGAGGAACTGGGGCCAACGTCCTGACTTTC
.	TRBV15	TRBJ1-2	.	CATAAASPSYGYTF	TGTGCCACCGCGGCAGCGAGCCCCAGTTATGGCTACACCTTC
.	TRBV5-1	TRBJ1-5	.	CASSTGLRNQPQHF	TGCGCCAGCAGCACGGGACTGCGAAATCAGCCCCAGCATTTT
.	TRBV7-9	TRBJ2-5	.	CASKGLLGGRETQYF	TGTGCCAGCAAAGGGTTACTGGGAGGACGAGAGACCCAGTACTTC
.	TRBV18	TRBJ1-1	.	CASSLNTGDTEAFF	TGTGCCAGCTCGCTAAATACCGGAGACACTGAAGCTTTCTTT
.	TRBV18	TRBJ1-3	.	CASSQDSSGNTIYF	TGTGCCAGCTCACAGGACAGCTCTGGAAACACCATATATTTT
.	TRBV11-1	TRBJ2-7	.	CASSLGPRTYEQYF	TGTGCCAGCAGCTTAGGGCCAAGAACCTACGAGCAGTACTTC
.	TRBV7-6	TRBJ2-1	.	CASSFQAAYNEQFF	TGTGCCAGCAGCTTCCAAGCGGCCTACAATGAGCAGTTCTTC
.	TRBV7-9	TRBJ2-7	TRBD1	CASSSSGDRRDEQYF	TGTGCCAGCAGCTCCTCCGGGGACAGGAGGGACGAGCAGTACTTC
.	TRBV7-3	TRBJ2-2	.	CASSTHPNTGELFF	TGTGCCAGCAGCACACACCCGAACACCGGGGAGCTGTTTTTT
.	TRBV9	TRBJ2-5	TRBD2	CASSAASGGWETQYF	TGTGCCAGCAGCGCCGCTAGCGGGGGGTGGGAGACCCAGTACTTC
.	TRBV7-8	TRBJ2-5	TRBD1	CASSLGPGQVEQYQETQYF	TGTGCCAGCAGCTTAGGACCGGGACAGGTAGAACAGTACCAAGAGACCCAGTACTTC
.	TRBV30	TRBJ2-7	TRBD1	CAWSETGGLFYEQYF	TGTGCCTGGAGTGAGACAGGGGGTCTCTTCTACGAGCAGTACTTC
.	TRBV11-3	TRBJ2-7	TRBD2	CASRSTSGGAYHEQYF	TGTGCCAGCAGAAGTACTAGCGGGGGGGCCTACCACGAGCAGTACTTC
.	TRBV27	TRBJ1-1	.	CASSHTDRRLDTEAFF	TGTGCCAGCAGTCACACAGACAGGCGTCTCGACACTGAAGCTTTCTTT
.	TRBV10-1	TRBJ2-7	.	CASSELPSYEQYF	TGCGCCAGCAGTGAATTGCCCAGCTACGAGCAGTACTTC
.	TRBV6-5	TRBJ2-1	.	CASSYRGVEQFF	TGTGCCAGCAGTTATCGAGGTGTGGAGCAGTTCTTC
once	TRBV19	TRBJ2-6	TRBD1	CASRTGTGQSGANVLTF	TGTGCCAGCCGGACCGGGACAGGACAATCTGGGGCCAACGTCCTGACTTTC
.	TRBV28	TRBJ2-6	TRBD1	CASGGQGFSGANVLTF	TGTGCCAGCGGTGGACAGGGGTTCTCTGGGGCCAACGTCCTGACTTTC
.	TRBV6-5	TRBJ2-1	.	CASSYPGASLNEQFF	TGTGCCAGCAGTTACCCCGGTGCCTCGCTCAATGAGCAGTTCTTC
.	TRBV4-1	TRBJ2-3	TRBD1	CASSPTGDPDTQYF	TGCGCCAGCAGTCCCACAGGGGACCCAGATACGCAGTATTTT
.	TRBV7-9	TRBJ2-7	.	CASSASPNSYEQYF	TGTGCCAGCAGCGCGTCCCCCAACTCGTACGAGCAGTACTTC
.	TRBV7-9	TRBJ2-3	.	CASSSLNGGAPRAQYF	TGTGCCAGCAGCTCCTTGAATGGCGGGGCTCCCCGAGCGCAGTATTTT